This is a list of T cell receptor beta chains from one sample in a study of cytomegalovirus exposure and HLA in healthy donors. Sequenced by immunoSEQ multiplex PCR; TCRdb stores in-frame clones only, minus some. The table includes some 180,000 clones, around 84% detected once. Sample: PBMCs. The receptors were sampled from a girl aged 2 to 10 in good health and CMV-seropositive. Each CDR3 is given with its conserved first and last residue. D genes are given only for firm matches. Size values are once, few and many counts, or a class for expanded clones, and some rows have none.

size	D	J	V	DNA	CDR3
-	TRBD1	TRBJ1-3	TRBV27	TGTGCCAGCAGCATGGTTGGGACAGGCGGAAACACCATATATTTT	CASSMVGTGGNTIYF
-	-	TRBJ1-2	TRBV2	TGTGCCAGCAGTAGACAGAGGGGCTACACCTTC	CASSRQRGYTF
-	-	TRBJ1-2	TRBV5-1	TGCGCCAGCAGACAGACAGATACCTATGGCTACACCTTC	CASRQTDTYGYTF
-	-	TRBJ1-1	TRBV18	TGTGCCAGCTCACCGACATTATCCCCGCTAAACACTGAAGCTTTCTTT	CASSPTLSPLNTEAFF
-	TRBD2	TRBJ2-7	TRBV15	TGTGCCACCAGCTCTCGGCGGGAGGGGGCTGGGGAGCAGTACTTC	CATSSRREGAGEQYF
-	-	TRBJ2-3	TRBV5-6	TGTGCCAGCAGCTTAAGCGGACCTTCGGATACGCAGTATTTT	CASSLSGPSDTQYF
-	-	TRBJ1-1	TRBV9	TGTGCCAGCAGCGTAAACGGCGACAGCTACAACACTGAAGCTTTCTTT	CASSVNGDSYNTEAFF
-	-	TRBJ1-1	TRBV27	TGTGCCAGCAGTCACCGGGGGGGCGGTCGGGGAGCTTTCTTT	CASSHRGGGRGAFF
-	TRBD2	TRBJ2-2	TRBV4-2	TGTGCCAGCAGCCTTAGCGGGCCGAACACCGGGGAGCTGTTTTTT	CASSLSGPNTGELFF
-	TRBD1	TRBJ1-1	TRBV19	TGTGCCAGTATAGAAGCAGGGGGTCGACCGAACACTGAAGCTTTCTTT	CASIEAGGRPNTEAFF
-	TRBD1	TRBJ1-5	TRBV19	TGTGCCAGTAGCGACTCCGGGACAGGGGACCAGCCCCAGCATTTT	CASSDSGTGDQPQHF
-	-	TRBJ2-1	TRBV9	TGTGCCAGCAGCGTAGCTATGGACAATGAGCAGTTCTTC	CASSVAMDNEQFF
-	-	TRBJ2-6	TRBV9	TGTGCCAGCAGCTATTCCCGGGTGAGTGGGGCCAACGTCCTGACTTTC	CASSYSRVSGANVLTF
-	TRBD1	TRBJ2-1	TRBV29-1	TGCAGCGTTGAAGATCTTTTAAAACAGGGGGCACCCCTAAAGGACAATGAGCAGTTCTTC	CSVEDLLKQGAPLKDNEQFF
-	TRBD2	TRBJ2-1	TRBV15	TGTGCCACCAGCAGAATGGGACTAGCGGGGGACGAGCAGTTCTTC	CATSRMGLAGDEQFF
-	-	TRBJ1-2	TRBV5-1	TGCGCCAGCAGCTTGGCGGCTAACTATGGCTACACCTTC	CASSLAANYGYTF
-	TRBD1	TRBJ2-1	TRBV11-3	TGTGCCAGCAGCTATAGGGGGACAGAAAACTACAATGAGCAGTTCTTC	CASSYRGTENYNEQFF
-	TRBD1	TRBJ1-6	TRBV14	TGTGCCAGCAGCCAAGATCCGCCAGGGGGTACCCTCCACTTT	CASSQDPPGGTLHF
once	TRBD2	TRBJ2-3	TRBV14	TGTGCCAGCAGCCAAAGTCGGGGGGGCCACACAGATACGCAGTATTTT	CASSQSRGGHTDTQYF
-	-	TRBJ1-2	TRBV5-1	TGCGCCAGCAGCTTGGTCACAGGGAACTATGGCTACACCTTC	CASSLVTGNYGYTF
-	-	TRBJ1-2	TRBV28	TGTGCCAGCAGTTTTCTCGGAGAGGGTGTCTATGGCTACACCTTC	CASSFLGEGVYGYTF
-	-	TRBJ1-1	TRBV6-1	TGTGCCAGCCTGGGTCGGGGGAACACTGAAGCTTTCTTT	CASLGRGNTEAFF
once	TRBD2	TRBJ2-7	TRBV28	TGTGCCAGCAGTTTTTCTCTAGCGGGAACCTACGAGCAGTACTTC	CASSFSLAGTYEQYF
-	TRBD2	TRBJ2-7	TRBV30	TGTGCCTGGAGTGTGGGGACTAACTACGAGCAGTACTTC	CAWSVGTNYEQYF